This paragraph covers one T cell receptor beta chain sequence. This entry comes from a study of blood T cell repertoires in COVID-19. Trimming at V came to 0 bases and at J to 0 bases, leaving 8 bases not matched to a gene. The CDR3 contains 17 residues. Germline CDR1 is MNHEY and CDR2 is SVGEGT. Sequencing was performed with immunoSEQ multiplex PCR; in TCRdb, only in-frame clones are kept and a portion is missing. The sample lists a few hundred thousand clones; around 84% were seen once. Sequencing was done on a sample of peripheral blood. The gene calls are TRBV6-2 or TRBV6-3 and TRBJ2-7, with TRBD2 matching 7 bases. The clonotype comes from a woman between 18 and 29 years old with acute or convalescent COVID-19. CDR3 region: CASSYSAGRTSSYEQYF. For the CDR3, the DNA is TGTGCCAGCAGTTACTCCGCGGGGCGGACTAGCTCCTACGAGCAGTACTTC.